This TCR beta chain was sequenced for a study of technical replicates of blood from a handful of donors. This CDR3 is built from 16 residues. Trimming at V came to 4 bases and at J to 3 bases, leaving 5 bases not matched to a gene. Looked up from germline, CDR1 is SGDLS and CDR2 is YYNGEE. Profiled with immunoSEQ multiplex PCR; TCRdb holds only in-frame clones, not every one. The table records 67,000 or so clones, roughly 92% of them present only once. The TCR originated in a human donor in good health. The sequencing sample was made of T cells isolated from PBMCs. The chain is built from TRBV9 and TRBJ2-7, with TRBD2 matching 15 bases. CDR3 residues: CASSSGLAGGYYEQYF. CDR3 coding DNA: TGTGCCAGCAGCTCAGGACTAGCGGGAGGGTACTACGAGCAGTACTTC.